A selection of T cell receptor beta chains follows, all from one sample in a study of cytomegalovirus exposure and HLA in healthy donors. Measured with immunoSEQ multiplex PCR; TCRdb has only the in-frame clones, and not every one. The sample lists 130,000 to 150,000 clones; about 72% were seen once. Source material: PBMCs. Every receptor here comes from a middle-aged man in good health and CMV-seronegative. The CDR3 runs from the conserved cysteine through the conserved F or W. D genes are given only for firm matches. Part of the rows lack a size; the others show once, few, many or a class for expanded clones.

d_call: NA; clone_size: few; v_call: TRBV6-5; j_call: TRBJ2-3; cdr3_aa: CASSSADTQYF; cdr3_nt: TGTGCCAGCAGTTCAGCAGATACGCAGTATTTT
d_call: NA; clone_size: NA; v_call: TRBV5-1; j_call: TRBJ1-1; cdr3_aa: CASSLGQMNTEAFF; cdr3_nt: TGCGCCAGCAGCTTGGGTCAGATGAACACTGAAGCTTTCTTT
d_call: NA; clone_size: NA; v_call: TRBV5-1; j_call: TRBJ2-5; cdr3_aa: CASSLVEAETQYF; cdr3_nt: TGCGCCAGCAGCTTGGTTGAAGCGGAGACCCAGTACTTC
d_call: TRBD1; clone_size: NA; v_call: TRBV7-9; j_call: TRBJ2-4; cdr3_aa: CASSRQTGPLFGKNIQYF; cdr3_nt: TGTGCCAGCAGCCGACAGACAGGGCCCCTTTTTGGCAAAAACATTCAGTACTTC
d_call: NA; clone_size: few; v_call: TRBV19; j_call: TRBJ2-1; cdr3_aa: CASRGAPNNEQFF; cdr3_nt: TGTGCCAGTAGGGGGGCGCCGAACAATGAGCAGTTCTTC
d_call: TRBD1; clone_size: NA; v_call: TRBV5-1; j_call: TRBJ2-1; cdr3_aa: CASSFATGGNYNEQFF; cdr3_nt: TGCGCCAGCAGCTTTGCGACAGGGGGCAACTACAATGAGCAGTTCTTC
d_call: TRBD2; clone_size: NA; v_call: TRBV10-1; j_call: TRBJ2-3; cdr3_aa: CASSDPGREETDTQYF; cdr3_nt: TGCGCCAGCAGTGACCCGGGGAGGGAGGAAACAGATACGCAGTATTTT
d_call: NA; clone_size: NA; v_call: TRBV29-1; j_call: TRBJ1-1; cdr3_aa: CSVEASKPRGTEALF; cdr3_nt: TGCAGCGTTGAGGCGTCTAAGCCAAGGGGAACTGAAGCTCTCTTT
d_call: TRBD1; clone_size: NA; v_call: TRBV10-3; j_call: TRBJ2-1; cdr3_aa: CAISESHRGSGNEQFF; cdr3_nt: TGTGCCATCAGTGAGAGCCACAGGGGGAGTGGGAATGAGCAGTTCTTC
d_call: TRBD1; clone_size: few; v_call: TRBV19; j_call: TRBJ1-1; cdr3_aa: CASTSDRDTEAFF; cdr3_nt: TGTGCCAGTACCTCGGACAGGGACACTGAAGCTTTCTTT
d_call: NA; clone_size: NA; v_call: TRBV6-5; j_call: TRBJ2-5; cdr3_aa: CASSYGGAGETQYF; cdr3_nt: TGTGCCAGCAGTTACGGAGGGGCGGGTGAGACCCAGTACTTC
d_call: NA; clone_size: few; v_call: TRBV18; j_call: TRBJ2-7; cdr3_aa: CASSQTLAAGEQYF; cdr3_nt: TGTGCCAGCTCCCAGACCTTGGCCGCCGGGGAGCAGTACTTC
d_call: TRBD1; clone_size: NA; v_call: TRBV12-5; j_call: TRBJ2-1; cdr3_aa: CASGPGQGNYNEQFF; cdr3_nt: TGTGCTAGTGGCCCGGGACAGGGGAACTACAATGAGCAGTTCTTC
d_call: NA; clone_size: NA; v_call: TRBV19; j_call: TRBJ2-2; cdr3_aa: CASSGLAIKAGELFF; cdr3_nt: TGTGCCAGTAGCGGGCTAGCGATTAAGGCCGGGGAGCTGTTTTTT
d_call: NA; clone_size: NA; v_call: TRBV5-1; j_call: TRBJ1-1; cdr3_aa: CASSLGTTNTEAFF; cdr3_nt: TGCGCCAGCAGCTTGGGAACAACGAACACTGAAGCTTTCTTT
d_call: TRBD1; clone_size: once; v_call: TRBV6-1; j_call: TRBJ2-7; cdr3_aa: CASMTGTGALEQYF; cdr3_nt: TGTGCCAGCATGACGGGGACAGGGGCCCTCGAGCAGTACTTC
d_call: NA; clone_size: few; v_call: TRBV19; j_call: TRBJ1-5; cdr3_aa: CASSKYRRGIVNQPQHF; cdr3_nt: TGTGCCAGTAGTAAATATCGTAGGGGAATAGTTAATCAGCCCCAGCATTTT
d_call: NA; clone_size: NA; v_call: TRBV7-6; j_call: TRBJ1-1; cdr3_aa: CASSREINTEAFF; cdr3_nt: TGTGCCAGCAGCCGGGAGATCAACACTGAAGCTTTCTTT
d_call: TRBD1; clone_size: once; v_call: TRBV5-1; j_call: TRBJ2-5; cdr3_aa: CASSLTGGEETQYF; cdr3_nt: TGCGCCAGCAGTCTGACAGGGGGCGAAGAGACCCAGTACTTC
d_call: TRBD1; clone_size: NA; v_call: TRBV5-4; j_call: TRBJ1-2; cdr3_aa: CASSLVTGATYGYTF; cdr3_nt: TGTGCCAGCAGCTTGGTTACAGGGGCCACCTATGGCTACACCTTC
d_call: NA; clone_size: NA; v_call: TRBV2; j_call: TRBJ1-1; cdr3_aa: CASKIVGTEAFF; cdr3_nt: TGTGCCAGCAAGATAGTTGGCACTGAAGCTTTCTTT
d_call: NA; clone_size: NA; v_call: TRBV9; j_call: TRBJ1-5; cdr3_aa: CASSQGRAVQPQHF; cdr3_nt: TGTGCCAGCAGCCAGGGTAGGGCGGTTCAGCCCCAGCATTTT
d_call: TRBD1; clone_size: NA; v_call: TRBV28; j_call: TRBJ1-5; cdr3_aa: CASLGTGGGWSNQPQHF; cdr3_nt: TGTGCCAGCCTTGGGACAGGGGGCGGATGGAGCAATCAGCCCCAGCATTTT
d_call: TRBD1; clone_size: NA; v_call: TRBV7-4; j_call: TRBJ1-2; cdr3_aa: CASSFAPPGQNYGYTF; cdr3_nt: TGTGCCAGCAGCTTCGCCCCGCCGGGACAGAACTATGGCTACACCTTC
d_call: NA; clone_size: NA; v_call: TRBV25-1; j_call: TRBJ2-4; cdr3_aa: CASSETSVENIQYF; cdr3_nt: TGTGCCAGCAGCGAGACTAGTGTGGAAAACATTCAGTACTTC
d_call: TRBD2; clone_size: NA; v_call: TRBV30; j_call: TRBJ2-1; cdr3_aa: CAGLAGVQQFF; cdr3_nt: TGTGCAGGACTAGCGGGAGTCCAGCAGTTCTTC
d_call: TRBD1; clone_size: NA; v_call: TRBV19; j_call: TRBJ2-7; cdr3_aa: CASSSTGGSYEQYF; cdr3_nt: TGTGCCAGTAGTTCGACAGGGGGATCCTACGAGCAGTACTTC
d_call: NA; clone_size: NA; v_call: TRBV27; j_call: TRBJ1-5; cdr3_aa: CASSLGLPAYQPQHF; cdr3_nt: TGTGCCAGCAGTTTGGGACTCCCGGCTTATCAGCCCCAGCATTTT
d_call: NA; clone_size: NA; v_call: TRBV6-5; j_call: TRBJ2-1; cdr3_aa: CASSYTTRDEQFF; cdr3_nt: TGTGCCAGCAGTTACACGACTAGGGATGAGCAGTTCTTC
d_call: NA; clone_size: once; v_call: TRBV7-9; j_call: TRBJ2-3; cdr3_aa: CASSLSADTQYF; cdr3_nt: TGTGCCAGCAGCTTATCGGCAGATACGCAGTATTTT
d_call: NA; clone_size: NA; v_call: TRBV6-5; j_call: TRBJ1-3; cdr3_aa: CASRSGNTIYF; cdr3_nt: TGTGCCAGCAGGAGTGGAAACACCATATATTTT
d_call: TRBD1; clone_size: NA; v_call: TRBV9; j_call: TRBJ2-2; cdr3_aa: CASSVWGTDNTGELFF; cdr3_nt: TGTGCCAGCAGCGTTTGGGGGACAGACAACACCGGGGAGCTGTTTTTT
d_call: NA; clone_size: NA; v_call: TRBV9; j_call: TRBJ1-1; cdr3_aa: CASSVEWGTEGRTEAFF; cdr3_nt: TGTGCCAGCAGCGTAGAATGGGGTACGGAGGGGCGAACTGAAGCTTTCTTT
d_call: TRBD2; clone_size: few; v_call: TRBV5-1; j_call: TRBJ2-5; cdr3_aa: CASSFSPGTNQETQYF; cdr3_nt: TGCGCCAGCAGCTTCTCGCCCGGGACTAACCAAGAGACCCAGTACTTC
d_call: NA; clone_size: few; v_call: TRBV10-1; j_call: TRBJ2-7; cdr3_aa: CASSDSSYEQYF; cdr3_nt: TGCGCCAGCAGTGATAGCTCCTACGAGCAGTACTTC
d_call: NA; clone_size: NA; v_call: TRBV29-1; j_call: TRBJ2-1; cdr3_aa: CSVFGTPGITYNEQFF; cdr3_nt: TGCAGCGTTTTTGGCACTCCGGGTATCACCTACAATGAGCAGTTCTTC
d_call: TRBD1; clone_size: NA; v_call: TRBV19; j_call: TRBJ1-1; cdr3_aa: CASSGTAETEAFF; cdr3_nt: TGTGCCAGTAGCGGGACAGCCGAGACTGAAGCTTTCTTT
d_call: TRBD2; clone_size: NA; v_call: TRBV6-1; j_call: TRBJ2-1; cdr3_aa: CASSELASGRGEQFF; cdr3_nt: TGTGCCAGCAGTGAATTGGCTAGCGGGAGGGGTGAGCAGTTCTTC
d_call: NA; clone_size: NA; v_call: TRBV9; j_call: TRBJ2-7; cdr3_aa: CASSVAPLLSEHYF; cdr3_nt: TGTGCCAGCAGCGTCGCCCCTCTTTTGTCCGAGCATTACTTC
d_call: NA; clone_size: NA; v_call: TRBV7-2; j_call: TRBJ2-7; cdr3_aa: CASSGREGLGEQYF; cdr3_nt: TGTGCCAGCAGTGGGCGGGAAGGGCTCGGGGAGCAGTACTTC